This T cell receptor (beta chain) stems from a study of control samples from healthy donors and cancer patients. This CDR3 is built from 13 residues. V dropped 4 bases and J dropped 10; count of bases not matched to a gene: 6. Germline V gene sequence: CDR1 LNHDA, CDR2 SQIVND (reference sequence). Profiling relied on immunoSEQ multiplex PCR, and the TCRdb table lists in-frame clones only, not all of them. This sample has approximately 24,000 clones, with 82% found just once. Specimen: PBMCs. The chain combines TRBV19 with TRBJ1-2; 10 bases are shared with TRBD1. The TCR was taken from a man aged 60 to 69 with colorectal cancer. As DNA, the CDR3 is TGTGCCAGTAGTACGTGGGGACAGGGGAACTACACCTTC. Protein product: CASSTWGQGNYTF.